This TCR beta chain stems from a study of T cell repertoires in cytomegalovirus infection (dated by TCRdb to between 2017 and 2020). As for the study more broadly: Because public TCR beta signatures pointed to carriage of CMV infection together with the matching HLA type, the HLA type of each donor mattered for the analysis. Broad study findings and their caveats: Cumulative frequency of public TCR beta family members discriminated carriers of CMV infection plus the relevant HLA type in this cohort and an independent roughly 330-donor cohort. The ex vivo response was dominated by HLA-C-restricted CMV-specific TCR beta clonotypes, which also provided the single most frequent clonotype in two of eight donors.

For sequencing, an Illumina HiSeq 1500 was employed. The raw public data were reprocessed by TCRdb itself: fastp quality trimming at Q25, MiXCR clonotype calling, in-frame beta chains only. Each CDR3 protein gets just one entry, which takes the most common genes and DNA from the rows behind it. This sample comprises a few hundred thousand distinct CDR3 sequences, around 15% of them detected only once. Of the sample, less than 60% is held by the ten largest clones. The table lists this clonotype with a few counts. What this receptor recognizes is not known. Per-base qualities were not stored, and no clone one base away is much larger. From V the trimming removes 8 bases and from J it removes 3 bases, while the gene matches leave 11 bases of the junction unaccounted for. From the germline V gene, CDR1 is SNHLY and CDR2 is FYNNEI. Inclusive of the bounding cysteine and phenylalanine, the CDR3 is 16 residues long. The entry retains the CDR3 DNA only, 48 bases that are in frame from base 1.

Recombination linked TRBV2 to TRBJ2-3, with TRBD2 identical over 10 junction bases. The TCR was taken from a human donor in good health (CMV status not recorded). Some clones in this sample may be carry-over from other donors' samples. The sequenced material came from CD8+ T cells from PBMCs. The sequenced DNA: TGTGCCAGCCTAGGGGCTAGCGGGGGTCAAACAGATACGCAGTATTTT. This encodes CASLGASGGQTDTQYF. Where the CDR3 stops, the reference TRBV2 and TRBJ2-3 genes take over; the full variable domain is EPEVTQTPSHQVTQMGQEVILRCVPISNHLYFYWYRQILGQKVEFLVSFYNNEISEKSEIFDDQFSVERPDGSNFTLKIRSTKLEDSAMYFCASLGASGGQTDTQYFGPGTRLTVL.